The sequence of this T cell receptor beta chain was determined in a study of T cells in Graves' hyperthyroidism and ophthalmopathy. From germline, CDR1 is SGHRS and CDR2 YFSETQ. Trimming removed 4 bases from V and 6 bases from J, with 15 bases in between. The CDR3 loop spans 14 amino acids. Amplification yielded TCR beta CDR3 regions, with RNA transcripts as the source. When the TCR CDR3 underwent first-round RT-PCR, the HTBI primer set was used. Each CDR3 protein gets one entry after TCRdb re-called the multiplex PCR reads with MiXCR. The sample shows hundreds of thousands of distinct CDR3 sequences, roughly an eighth of them seen only once. The authors obtained PBMCs from 9 to 10 ml of fresh peripheral blood. This clonotype was recorded many times.

Sequencing input: blood. The V and J genes are TRBV5-1 and TRBJ2-3, with TRBD2 as a possible D gene (5 bases). This TCR was recovered from a woman aged 18 to 35 with Graves' hyperthyroidism. The CDR3, as DNA: TGCGCCAGCAGCCGCGACGGGATAAGGGATACGCAGTATTTT. As protein: CASSRDGIRDTQYF. Combining the CDR3 with reference TRBV5-1 and TRBJ2-3 gives the whole variable domain KAGVTQTPRYLIKTRGQQVTLSCSPISGHRSVSWYQQTPGQGLQFLFEYFSETQRNKGNFPGRFSGRQFSNSRSEMNVSTLELGDSALYLCASSRDGIRDTQYFGPGTRLTVL.